Below, 17 T cell receptor beta chains from the same sample are listed, as sequenced in a study of graft-versus-host responses after intestinal transplantation. Sequenced by immunoSEQ multiplex PCR; TCRdb stores in-frame clones only, minus some. Of about 39,000 clones in the sample, 93% were seen once. Their cognate antigens are unknown. Material: unstimulated CD8+ T cells sorted from spleen or lymph node cells, obtained before transplant. The source is a human donor who was the organ donor for an intestinal transplant.

The chain couples TRBV2 to TRBJ1-2; perhaps TRBD1 as D (5 bases). The CDR3 extends over 15 amino acids. From germline, CDR1 is SNHLY and CDR2 FYNNEI. V was pared by 8 bases and J by 3 bases, with 19 bases between. The CDR3 DNA is TGTGCCAGCCCTGGGGTGGGTTGGGGGTACTATGGCTACACCTTC. Protein: CASPGVGWGYYGYTF.

The chain combines TRBV11-2 with TRBJ2-3; D gene unclear. The CDR3 contains 19 residues. Germline lookup yields CDR1 SGHAT and CDR2 FQNNGV. Between the trimmed V and J ends, which lost 2 bases and 0 bases, there was a span of 21 bases. Written as DNA, the CDR3 is TGTGCCAGCAGCTTATCCCTAACGAGACCTGACACTAGCACAGATACGCAGTATTTT. Translating gives CASSLSLTRPDTSTDTQYF.

DNA of the CDR3: TGTGCCAGCAGTGAATTCGGGACTCGGGCAGATACGCAGTATTTT. The encoded protein is CASSEFGTRADTQYF. The rearrangement uses TRBV2 and TRBJ2-3, with D maybe TRBD2 (6 bases). V was cut by 2 bases and J by 4 bases, with 13 bases left in between. The CDR3 sequence is 15 residues long. Germline CDR1 is SNHLY and CDR2 is FYNNEI.

This chain connects TRBV5-4 to TRBJ2-5, with a possible D match to TRBD2 (5 bases). Matching the DNA end better, TRBJ2-7 makes the J call doubtful. Germline CDR1 and CDR2: SGHNT and YYREEE (reference sequence). The CDR3 length is 15 residues. The DNA for the CDR3 is TGTGCCAGCAGCTTGGGGGTGGGAGTCACCTACGAGCAGTACTTC. Protein product: CASSLGVGVTYEQYF.

The chain is built from TRBV9 and TRBJ2-5, with TRBD2 identical over 9 bases. Germline trimming cut 5 bases from V and 5 bases from J; bases unmatched to any gene: 7. Germline CDR1 reads SGDLS; CDR2 reads YYNGEE. The CDR3 contains 14 residues. The CDR3, as DNA: TGTGCCAGCAGTGGTAGCGGGAGTGGCGAGACCCAGTACTTC. It translates to CASSGSGSGETQYF.

The chain is built from TRBV2 and TRBJ2-7; no firm D call. Trimming took 4 bases from V and 3 from J, leaving 13 bases between them. CDR1 and CDR2 from the germline V gene are SNHLY and FYNNEI. The CDR3 is made up of 14 amino acids. CDR3 sequence reads: CASSVAGRIYEQYF. The CDR3 nucleotides read TGTGCCAGCAGTGTTGCAGGCCGAATCTACGAGCAGTACTTC.

The chain is built from TRBV27 and TRBJ2-1; D might be TRBD1 or TRBD2, each matching 5 bases. The V end was cut by 5 bases, the J end by 5 bases, with 31 bases between. The CDR3 totals 20 residues. CDR1 is MNHEY, CDR2 SMNVEV, per germline (reference sequence). CDR3 region: CASSRWTRGNLRRRDNEQFF. CDR3 nucleotides: TGTGCCAGCAGTCGCTGGACAAGAGGAAACCTACGGAGGCGGGACAATGAGCAGTTCTTC.

The rearrangement joins TRBV28 to TRBJ2-1; D is uncertain. This CDR3 has 20 amino acids. Per the germline V gene, CDR1 is MDHEN and CDR2 is SYDVKM. V was shortened by 3 bases and J by 3 bases, with 27 bases between the two germline ends. The CDR3 spells CASSFQVGPIVSVDYNEQFF. In nucleotides, the CDR3 is TGTGCCAGCAGTTTCCAAGTTGGGCCCATTGTTTCGGTGGACTACAATGAGCAGTTCTTC.

This chain joins TRBV27 and TRBJ1-1; the D is unclear. Germline V lookup: CDR1 MNHEY, CDR2 SMNVEV (reference sequence). The CDR3 covers 13 residues. V lost 0 bases to trimming and J lost 7 bases, with 9 bases between them. The CDR3 here is CASSLSIRGEAFF. Written as DNA, the CDR3 is TGTGCCAGCAGTTTATCGATCCGGGGTGAAGCTTTCTTT.

The chain uses TRBV5-6 and TRBJ2-1; 8 nucleotides agree with TRBD1. V trimming: 4 bases; J trimming: 9 bases; junction bases outside the gene matches: 6. This CDR3 comprises 13 residues. Germline values: CDR1 SGHDT, CDR2 YYEEEE. CDR3 sequence reads: CASSLGQGSEQFF. CDR3 in DNA: TGTGCCAGCAGCCTCGGACAGGGCAGTGAGCAGTTCTTC.

The rearrangement links TRBV11-2 to TRBJ1-5; D call uncertain. CDR3 size: 15 residues. Germline CDR1 SGHAT, CDR2 FQNNGV. Trimming cost V 0 bases and J 1 base, with 7 bases left between them. For the CDR3, the DNA is TGTGCCAGCAGCTTAGAGGCGGACAGCAATCAGCCCCAGCATTTT. Encoded protein: CASSLEADSNQPQHF. Full variable domain (remainder filled in from reference TRBV11-2 and TRBJ1-5): EAGVAQSPRYKIIEKRQSVAFWCNPISGHATLYWYQQILGQGPKLLIQFQNNGVVDDSQLPKDRFSAERLKGVDSTLKIQPAKLEDSAVYLCASSLEADSNQPQHFGDGTRLSIL.

The chain couples TRBV14 to TRBJ2-2; a possible D gene is TRBD1 (5 bases). Trimming stripped 0 bases from V and 4 bases from J, with 12 bases between. Germline V gene sequence: CDR1 SGHDN, CDR2 FVKESK. The CDR3 has 16 amino acids. CDR3 sequence reads: CASSQDWKGVTGELFF. The CDR3 DNA is TGTGCCAGCAGCCAAGACTGGAAAGGGGTCACCGGGGAGCTGTTTTTT. The full variable domain, its missing parts supplied by reference TRBV14 and TRBJ2-2, is EAGVTQFPSHSVIEKGQTVTLRCDPISGHDNLYWYRRVMGKEIKFLLHFVKESKQDESGMPNNRFLAERTGGTYSTLKVQPAELEDSGVYFCASSQDWKGVTGELFFGEGSRLTVL.

The rearrangement links TRBV9 to TRBJ2-3, with TRBD2 matching over 11 bases. This CDR3 is 15 amino acids long. CDR1 and CDR2 (germline): SGDLS, YYNGEE. V dropped 3 bases and J dropped 2; count of bases not matched to a gene: 2. CDR3 loop: CASSGSGRATDTQYF. The CDR3 coding sequence is TGTGCCAGCAGCGGTAGCGGGAGGGCCACAGATACGCAGTATTTT.

V is TRBV4-3 and J is TRBJ1-4; D not certain. V shed 1 base and J shed 8 bases, with 5 bases lying between them. The CDR3 contains 12 residues. Germline V lookup: CDR1 LGHNA, CDR2 YSLEER. The CDR3 loop reads CASSQGGEKLFF. The CDR3 DNA reads as TGCGCCAGCAGCCAAGGAGGGGAAAAACTGTTTTTT.

Points on this clone: Additional DNA sequences in this sample encode the identical CDR3. The rearrangement joins TRBV4-2 to TRBJ2-1; 11 bases are shared with TRBD2. The CDR3 runs to 17 residues. V shed 0 bases, J shed 9 bases, and the junction held 10 bases outside the gene matches. The germline gives CDR1 LGHNA, CDR2 YNFKEQ. The CDR3 here is CASSQDQVLAGAGEQFF. Written as DNA, the CDR3 is TGTGCCAGCAGCCAAGATCAGGTACTAGCGGGGGCCGGTGAGCAGTTCTTC.

This chain connects TRBV7-9 to TRBJ1-5, with a tentative D call TRBD1 (5 bases). CDR3 length: 17 residues. Germline V lookup: CDR1 SEHNR, CDR2 FQNEAQ (reference sequence). V dropped 5 bases and J dropped 0 bases, with 17 bases sitting between them. In DNA, the CDR3 is TGTGCCAGCAGCGTCGGGAGGGGCGGTTATAGCAATCAGCCCCAGCATTTT. It yields the protein CASSVGRGGYSNQPQHF.

The gene calls are TRBV4-2 and TRBJ2-4; D not certain. The CDR3 has 18 residues. V was clipped by 2 bases and J by 3 bases, with 20 bases between them. CDR1 and CDR2 (germline): LGHNA, YNFKEQ. The CDR3 spells CASSQRRLDQRSKNIQYF. The CDR3 DNA follows: TGTGCCAGCAGCCAAAGGCGGCTAGACCAAAGGAGCAAAAACATTCAGTACTTC.